The 16 T cell receptor beta chains listed next were all sequenced from one sample in a study of cytomegalovirus exposure and HLA in healthy donors. It was with 60 Vbeta and 13 Jbeta primers that the PCR ran. Generated by immunoSEQ multiplex PCR, the TCRdb table keeps only in-frame clones and is missing some. The sample consists of approximately 220,000 clones, approximately 78% of them appearing once. Sequenced input: PBMCs. Receptors originate from a young man in good health and CMV-seronegative.

This chain connects TRBV27 to TRBJ2-5; TRBD1 might be the D (5 bases). This CDR3 is 15 amino acids long. The V end was cut by 4 bases, the J end by 3 bases, with 15 bases between. Germline V gene sequence: CDR1 MNHEY, CDR2 SMNVEV (reference sequence). Here the CDR3 reads CASSSTRDREETQYF. The CDR3, as DNA: TGTGCCAGCAGTTCTACGCGTGACAGAGAAGAGACCCAGTACTTC.

The genes are TRBV2 and TRBJ2-1, with D tentatively TRBD1 (6 bases). The CDR3 has 13 amino acids. Germline V gene lookup returns CDR1 SNHLY and CDR2 FYNNEI. V shed 1 base and J shed 8 bases, with 9 bases lying between them. The CDR3 DNA follows: TGTGCCAGCAGTGAAGTTGGGGGCGATGAGCAGTTCTTC. As protein: CASSEVGGDEQFF.

The chain is built from TRBV9 and TRBJ1-2; D is uncertain. Trimming stripped 4 bases from V and 8 bases from J, with 21 bases between. Germline assignment: CDR1 SGDLS and CDR2 YYNGEE. The CDR3 is 15 amino acids. CDR3 nucleotide sequence: TGTGCCAGCAGCCCTGGTACACCTATGGCGGAGGGCTACACCTTC. Translating it yields CASSPGTPMAEGYTF.

V usage is TRBV10-3 and J usage is TRBJ2-7; TRBD1 is a possible D gene (5 bases). CDR1 and CDR2 from the germline V gene are ENHRY and SYGVKD. Between the trimmed V and J ends, which lost 7 bases and 0 bases, there was a span of 7 bases. The CDR3 sequence is 12 residues long. The CDR3 sequence is CAITTASYEQYF. CDR3 DNA: TGTGCCATCACGACAGCCTCCTACGAGCAGTACTTC.

This clone was observed a few times. The CDR3 here is CASSYGQARQPQHF. CDR3 nucleotide sequence: TGTGCCAGCAGCTACGGACAGGCGAGGCAGCCCCAGCATTTT. This chain uses TRBV7-8 with TRBJ1-5, with 7 bases fitting TRBD1. J was trimmed by 7 bases and V by 4 bases; bases with no gene match: 7. This CDR3 has 14 residues. Germline CDR1 is SGHVS and CDR2 is FQNEAQ.

The V call is TRBV5-1, the J call TRBJ1-4; D gene uncertain. The V end was cut by 3 bases, the J end by 8 bases, with 14 bases between. CDR3 length: 14 amino acids. CDR1 is SGHRS and CDR2 is YFSETQ in the germline V gene. The DNA for the CDR3 is TGCGCCAGCAGCTCGGGGTCTTTTTCAGAAAAACTGTTTTTT. It specifies CASSSGSFSEKLFF. The full variable domain, completed using reference TRBV5-1 and TRBJ1-4, is KAGVTQTPRYLIKTRGQQVTLSCSPISGHRSVSWYQQTPGQGLQFLFEYFSETQRNKGNFPGRFSGRQFSNSRSEMNVSTLELGDSALYLCASSSGSFSEKLFFGSGTQLSVL.

This sequence joins TRBV28 and TRBJ2-5; 7 bases line up with TRBD2. The CDR3 extends over 15 amino acids. Looked up from germline, CDR1 is MDHEN and CDR2 is SYDVKM. The J segment lost 4 bases and the V segment lost 7 bases, leaving 12 bases of the junction unmatched. DNA of the CDR3: TGTGCCAGCAACGCCCCCGGAAAGCGGGGAGAGACCCAGTACTTC. This codes for CASNAPGKRGETQYF.

This clone appeared a single time. The genes are TRBV6-1 and TRBJ1-4; D ambiguous. The V gene lost 0 bases and the J gene lost 2 bases, with 16 bases spanning the gap. The CDR3 totals 18 residues. CDR1 and CDR2 from the germline V gene are MNHNS and SASEGT. The CDR3 sequence: CASSEALTYLTTNEKLFF. The CDR3 DNA reads as TGTGCCAGCAGTGAAGCGCTCACGTACCTGACTACTAATGAAAAACTGTTTTTT.

This CDR3 is CASSGARTGYYEQYF. In DNA, the CDR3 is TGTGCCAGCAGTGGGGCCAGGACAGGGTACTACGAGCAGTACTTC. This chain links TRBV6-1 with TRBJ2-7; 8 bases agree with TRBD1. There are 15 residues in the CDR3. V lost 4 bases to trimming and J lost 3 bases; unmatched junction nucleotides: 8. Germline CDR1 MNHNS, CDR2 SASEGT.

The genes are TRBV9 and TRBJ2-7; 8 positions match TRBD1. V shed 4 bases and J 0 bases; nucleotides not matched to a gene: 6. Germline V lookup: CDR1 SGDLS, CDR2 YYNGEE. The CDR3 contains 15 residues. In DNA, the CDR3 is TGTGCCAGCAGCCCCCGGACAGGGAGCTCCTACGAGCAGTACTTC. Translating it yields CASSPRTGSSYEQYF.

This sequence joins TRBV27 and TRBJ1-2, with D possibly being TRBD1 (6 bases). Trimming cost V 3 bases and J 8 bases, with 19 bases left between them. The CDR3 spans 15 residues. Germline loops: CDR1 MNHEY, CDR2 SMNVEV (reference sequence). CDR3 DNA sequence: TGTGCCAGCAGTTTTAGTTTCCGGGGGGCTCGAGGCTACACCTTC. Its protein product is CASSFSFRGARGYTF.

The chain links TRBV28 to TRBJ1-2, with D possibly being TRBD1 (5 bases). With 4 bases removed from V and 7 bases from J, the gap between germline ends came to 13 bases. The germline gives CDR1 MDHEN, CDR2 SYDVKM. The CDR3 loop spans 13 amino acids. The CDR3 region has the DNA TGTGCCAGCAGTTACTACAGGTCGAGTGGCTACACCTTC. It codes for CASSYYRSSGYTF.

The rearrangement joins TRBV5-1 to TRBJ2-7, with D unclear. The CDR3 is made up of 11 amino acids. Trimming stripped 0 bases from V and 12 bases from J, with 10 bases between. Germline CDR1 SGHRS, CDR2 YFSETQ. CDR3 region: CASSLDEVAYF. DNA of the CDR3: TGCGCCAGCAGCTTGGACGAGGTCGCGTACTTC. Drawing the rest from reference TRBV5-1 and TRBJ2-7, the complete variable domain is KAGVTQTPRYLIKTRGQQVTLSCSPISGHRSVSWYQQTPGQGLQFLFEYFSETQRNKGNFPGRFSGRQFSNSRSEMNVSTLELGDSALYLCASSLDEVAYFGPGTRLTVT.

The chain recombines TRBV29-1 with TRBJ1-2; 10 nucleotides line up with TRBD1. The V gene's germline CDR1 is SQVTM and CDR2 ANQGSEA. Trimming removed 5 bases from V and 5 bases from J; junction bases left unmatched: 5. There are 13 residues in the CDR3. CDR3 bases: TGCAGCGTTCGGGGACAGGGGTTATATGGCTACACCTTC. It translates to CSVRGQGLYGYTF.

V usage is TRBV11-2 and J usage is TRBJ2-3; D may be TRBD2 (7 bases). The CDR3 is made up of 15 amino acids. Germline V gives CDR1 SGHAT, CDR2 FQNNGV. Between the trimmed V and J ends, which lost 5 bases and 0 bases, there was a span of 12 bases. The CDR3 protein is CASSGRGASTDTQYF. CDR3 in DNA: TGTGCCAGCAGCGGGAGGGGGGCAAGCACAGATACGCAGTATTTT.

This rearrangement joins TRBV11-3 to TRBJ1-5; 7 bases match TRBD1. Germline CDR1 is SGHNT and CDR2 is YENEEA. V gave up 3 bases and J gave up 4 bases; unmatched junction bases: 9. The CDR3 sequence is 16 residues long. CDR3 DNA sequence: TGTGCCAGCAGCTTTGAAAGGGGGCTAAGTAATCAGCCCCAGCATTTT. It specifies CASSFERGLSNQPQHF.